This T cell receptor beta chain was documented in a study of PD-1 blockade in classical Hodgkin lymphoma. About the research overall: The nivolumab dose that patients received was 3 mg/kg, given intravenously every 2 weeks.

Trimming at V came to 2 bases and at J to 1 base, leaving 3 bases not matched to a gene. Germline V gene lookup returns CDR1 SGDLS and CDR2 YYNGEE. The CDR3 contains 16 residues. Every single patient, without exception, relapsed after autologous stem cell transplantation, and brentuximab vedotin exposure varied. CD4+ T cells were purified from thawed PBMCs by negative selection. Best overall response was complete response, partial response or progressive disease in these relapsed/refractory classical Hodgkin lymphoma patients. The assay was immunoSEQ multiplex PCR, and TCRdb's table has in-frame clones only and misses some. In the table there are roughly 7,700 clones, 86% of which are singletons. Findings and limits, study-wide: Healthy donors were reported to have higher baseline TCR diversity than newly diagnosed patients. Diversity in CD4+ TCRs, unlike that measured in CD8+ TCRs, had risen significantly by C4D1.

This clone appeared once. The antigen remains undetermined. The sample in question was CD4+ T cells from blood, obtained at baseline. The gene calls are TRBV9 and TRBJ2-2, with 9 bases that match TRBD2. This receptor was identified in a human donor with classical Hodgkin lymphoma. CDR3 sequence: CASSVSGGWNTGELFF. The DNA of the CDR3 is TGTGCCAGCAGCGTCAGCGGGGGGTGGAACACCGGGGAGCTGTTTTTT.